The source of this T cell receptor beta chain is a study of T cells in Graves' hyperthyroidism and ophthalmopathy (dated by TCRdb to the late 2010s). With regard to the full study: Peripheral blood samples were taken at the time of initial diagnosis, prior to any treatment. Once sampling was done, hyperthyroidism patients were given methimazole at a starting dose of 30 mg daily, whereas ophthalmopathy patients were given high-dose intravenous methylprednisolone. An independent validation cohort of 18 to 20 hyperthyroidism patients and roughly 16 patients who later progressed to ophthalmopathy tested prospective prediction of ophthalmopathy. The paper describes TCR Vbeta CDR3 sequencing of 140 or so peripheral blood samples, made up of fewer than 50 ophthalmopathy patients, roughly 75 hyperthyroidism patients and roughly 17 progressor patients. To identify TCR V-J signatures that set the groups apart, the researchers used a discovery cohort of about a hundred patients, made up of some 41 with Graves' ophthalmopathy and 55 to 65 with stable Graves' hyperthyroidism. In addition, the study compared T-cell repertoires in thyroid tissue and in blood from six Graves' hyperthyroidism patients. The 95 to 100 discovery patients were randomly divided into training and test sets at a 7:3 ratio.

This clonotype has a handful of counts. This receptor's antigen is unknown. No much larger clone exists at a distance of one base, and base qualities are not known. V lost 6 bases and J lost 4 bases, and the count of bases not matched to a germline gene is 8. Its CDR3 holds 14 amino acids, cysteine through phenylalanine. Only CDR3 DNA is held: 42 bases, read in frame from base 1. The CDR1 and CDR2 encoded by the germline V gene (reference sequence) are LNHDA and SQIVND. Stable Graves' hyperthyroidism was defined as the absence of progression to ophthalmopathy over 18 months of follow-up. Hyperthyroidism patients were newly diagnosed, with disease duration under 2 months, and aged 18 to 65 years. Exclusion was applied to patients with uncontrolled infections, other autoimmune diseases, pregnancy or lactation. Clinical symptoms, serum thyroxine and TRAb, thyroid ultrasound, and orbital computed tomography formed the basis for the diagnoses. PBMCs were isolated from about 10 ml of fresh peripheral blood by Ficoll-Paque density gradient centrifugation. Trizol reagent was used to extract total RNA, and RNA quality was then checked on an Agilent 2100 Bioanalyzer.

The TCR beta CDR3 regions were amplified from the RNA transcripts. A first-round RT-PCR of the TCR CDR3 used the HTBI primer set with the Qiagen OneStep RT-PCR kit. A second multiplex PCR round built the libraries, followed by size selection and purification. The libraries were sequenced on an Illumina HiSeq2000 using paired-end 100 bp reads. For the original study's pipeline: SOAPnuke was used to process the raw data, with reads discarded if the reads contained adapters or uncalled bases, had a mean Phred below 15, or lacked an exact constant-primer or identifier match. COPE v1.2.5 was used to merge high-quality paired reads, and clonotypes were defined as unique nucleotide sequences. MiTCR v1.1 was used to align the clonotypes against IMGT TRBV, TRBD and TRBJ reference segments. The analysis was restricted to V-J combinations with a frequency above 0.0001, which together covered about 99% of the repertoires. The TCS score was defined as F50 (clonal expansion) divided by E x V (chaos), with BLOSUM62-based TCRdist calculated between CDR3 peptides within each V-J. Welch's t-statistics and random forest reduced roughly 530 V-J features to some 14, which were used in a naive Bayes classifier (R e1071). TCRdb trimmed public reads at Q25 via fastp, called clones via MiXCR and kept in-frame beta chains. Identical CDR3 protein sequences are pooled into one entry, listed with their most common genes and DNA. Clone size and V and J calls follow TCRdb, not the original study. The table for this sample lists a few hundred thousand distinct CDR3 sequences; 13% to 15% of them were counted only once. Clones ranked in the top ten supply approximately 14% of the sample.

The research as a whole found: Sample size was not statistically predetermined, and blinding of investigators to group allocation was not performed. Ophthalmopathy was separated from stable hyperthyroidism by a 13 V-J signature model, with approximately 85% sensitivity and approximately 84% specificity obtained in cross-validation and 80%/75% obtained in testing. During validation, the model predicted progression to ophthalmopathy a median of about 6.3 months ahead of onset, with 70.59% sensitivity and roughly 75% specificity. Most expanded thyroid clonotypes (frequency above 0.001) were also detected in blood, a finding suggesting that blood repertoires may reflect thyroid immune responses.

The chain employs TRBV19 and TRBJ1-2; 7 central bases correspond to TRBD1. The clonotype comes from a woman in her forties with Graves' hyperthyroidism. Sequences were obtained from blood. The DNA sequence reads TGTGCCAGTAGGACACAGGGGAAGGGCTATGGCTACACCTTC. This translates into CASRTQGKGYGYTF.